This TCR beta chain was profiled in a study of blood T cell repertoires in COVID-19. For the study at large: T cells, B-cell-depleted T cells, or PBMCs provided the cDNA or gDNA that served as material.

Produced via immunoSEQ multiplex PCR; TCRdb's table is partial and in-frame only. Here the sample spans roughly 150,000 clones, about 85% being singletons. CDR3 length equals 14 residues. Germline values: CDR1 LNHDA, CDR2 SQIVND (reference sequence). V was clipped by 4 bases and J by 3 bases, with 11 bases between them. The sequence was obtained from a man aged 80 or over with COVID-19, enrolled during active disease. The chain joins TRBV19 to TRBJ2-3; TRBD1 is a possible D gene (5 bases). Sequenced sample: peripheral blood. The CDR3 DNA reads as TGTGCCAGTAGTAGGAGACAGACGACAGATACGCAGTATTTT. It encodes CASSRRQTTDTQYF.